This is a list of T cell receptor beta chains from one sample in a study of T cell responses to AZD1222 COVID-19 vaccine. Libraries were prepared by immunoSEQ multiplex PCR; TCRdb keeps only in-frame clonotypes and omits some of them. This table has over 130,000 clones, approximately 94% appearing once. The source material was peripheral blood, sampled on day 0 of AZD1222 vaccination. The source of these receptors is an adult in good health. The CDR3 runs from the conserved cysteine through the conserved F or W. The D gene is left open where the match is weak. Size tells how often a clone was seen (once, few, many) or the class of an expanded clone, and some rows leave it out.

DNA: TGTGCCAGCAGCTTTGAAGGTGATGGCTACACCTTC
CDR3: CASSFEGDGYTF
V: TRBV11-2
size: .
D: .
J: TRBJ1-2
length: 12

DNA: TGTGCCAGCAGCTCCAGCAGGGCTGGAGAGACCCAGTACTTC
CDR3: CASSSSRAGETQYF
V: TRBV11-2
size: .
D: .
J: TRBJ2-5
length: 14

DNA: TGTGCCTGGAGTGCCACTACGCAGTATTTT
CDR3: CAWSATTQYF
V: TRBV30
size: .
D: .
J: TRBJ2-3
length: 10

DNA: TGCGCCAGCAGTAGGGCCGATAATGAAAAACTGTTTTTT
CDR3: CASSRADNEKLFF
V: TRBV5-1
size: .
D: .
J: TRBJ1-4
length: 13

DNA: TGTGCCAGCAGCTTCGACTTCTCAGGGTCCTCTAATGAAAAACTGTTTTTT
CDR3: CASSFDFSGSSNEKLFF
V: TRBV7-9
size: .
D: .
J: TRBJ1-4
length: 17

DNA: TGTGCCAGTAGTCGACTAGCGGGAAGGAATGAGCAGTTCTTC
CDR3: CASSRLAGRNEQFF
V: TRBV19
size: .
D: TRBD2
J: TRBJ2-1
length: 14

DNA: TGTGCCAGCGCGAGGACACCCAAGGGTGGCTACACCTTC
CDR3: CASARTPKGGYTF
V: TRBV14
size: .
D: .
J: TRBJ1-2
length: 13

DNA: TGTGCCAGCAGCTTTTCAGGACAGGGCACCTACACCTTC
CDR3: CASSFSGQGTYTF
V: TRBV7-2
size: once
D: TRBD1
J: TRBJ1-2
length: 13

DNA: TGTGCCAGCAGGACGGGACTGACTGAAAAACTGTTTTTT
CDR3: CASRTGLTEKLFF
V: TRBV2
size: .
D: .
J: TRBJ1-4
length: 13

DNA: TGTGCCAGCAGCTTAGATGGGAAGAGGGTTGCGACAGATACGCAGTATTTT
CDR3: CASSLDGKRVATDTQYF
V: TRBV11-3
size: .
D: .
J: TRBJ2-3
length: 17

DNA: TGTGCCAGCAGTTTATTGTCGCGGGATAATTCACCCCTCCACTTT
CDR3: CASSLLSRDNSPLHF
V: TRBV27
size: .
D: .
J: TRBJ1-6
length: 15

DNA: TGTGCCAGCAGTTATGGCGCGGGGAGCACAGATACGCAGTATTTT
CDR3: CASSYGAGSTDTQYF
V: TRBV6-2/TRBV6-3
size: .
D: .
J: TRBJ2-3
length: 15

DNA: TGTGCCATCAGTGGCACCGGGGAGCTGTTTTTT
CDR3: CAISGTGELFF
V: TRBV10-3
size: .
D: .
J: TRBJ2-2
length: 11

DNA: TGTGCCCTCTTCCGGGCGGAGACCCAGTACTTC
CDR3: CALFRAETQYF
V: TRBV6-5
size: .
D: .
J: TRBJ2-5
length: 11

DNA: TGTGCCAGCAGTAGCGGGAGCACGGGTTTTATTGGGGAGACCCAGTACTTC
CDR3: CASSSGSTGFIGETQYF
V: TRBV6-2/TRBV6-3
size: .
D: TRBD2
J: TRBJ2-5
length: 17

DNA: TGTGCCAGCGGACAGGGGGATCCGAGCAATCAGCCCCAGCATTTT
CDR3: CASGQGDPSNQPQHF
V: TRBV6-5
size: .
D: TRBD1
J: TRBJ1-5
length: 15

DNA: TGTGCCAGCAGCGTCGGGACTAGCCCCTACGAGCAGTACTTC
CDR3: CASSVGTSPYEQYF
V: TRBV7-9
size: .
D: TRBD2
J: TRBJ2-7
length: 14

DNA: TGTGCCAGCAGTGTAGCGGGAGGAGCCAATGAGCAGTTCTTC
CDR3: CASSVAGGANEQFF
V: TRBV7-3
size: .
D: TRBD2
J: TRBJ2-1
length: 14

DNA: TGTGCCAGCAGCGTAGGTTTTAACGCAGGGGGACCCGGGCCCAATGAGCAGTTCTTC
CDR3: CASSVGFNAGGPGPNEQFF
V: TRBV9
size: once
D: TRBD1
J: TRBJ2-1
length: 19

DNA: TGTGCCAGCTCCCTCATGATCGGACGCGACACCCATGGCTACACCTTC
CDR3: CASSLMIGRDTHGYTF
V: TRBV18
size: .
D: .
J: TRBJ1-2
length: 16

DNA: TGTGCCAGCAGCCGAGACCACGGGTCGGAAGCTTTCTTT
CDR3: CASSRDHGSEAFF
V: TRBV14
size: once
D: .
J: TRBJ1-1
length: 13

DNA: TGTGCCAGCAGCACATCGGGACAAAGATTGACTGAAGCTTTCTTT
CDR3: CASSTSGQRLTEAFF
V: TRBV6-5
size: .
D: .
J: TRBJ1-1
length: 15

DNA: TGTGCCAGCAGCTTAGGGACTAGCGGGACCGCCGTGAATGAGCAGTTCTTC
CDR3: CASSLGTSGTAVNEQFF
V: TRBV7-6
size: .
D: TRBD2
J: TRBJ2-1
length: 17

DNA: TGTGCCAGCAGCCCGAACAGGGGAACTCTAGCCAAAAACATTCAGTACTTC
CDR3: CASSPNRGTLAKNIQYF
V: TRBV25-1
size: .
D: TRBD1
J: TRBJ2-4
length: 17

DNA: TGTGCCAGCAGCCCCCGGACAGGCCGAAAAGGGGCCGGGGAGCTGTTTTTT
CDR3: CASSPRTGRKGAGELFF
V: TRBV7-9
size: .
D: TRBD1
J: TRBJ2-2
length: 17

DNA: TGTGCCAGCAGTTTATCGCGGAATCCCCTCCAGGGGGTGCAGTATTTT
CDR3: CASSLSRNPLQGVQYF
V: TRBV27
size: once
D: TRBD1
J: TRBJ2-3
length: 16

DNA: TGTGCCAGCAGCTTCGCGGGACTAGAGTTCTACGAGCAGTACTTC
CDR3: CASSFAGLEFYEQYF
V: TRBV7-9
size: .
D: TRBD2
J: TRBJ2-7
length: 15

DNA: TGTGCTAGTGCCCTCGGGGCGGGAAAGTACAATGAGCAGTTCTTC
CDR3: CASALGAGKYNEQFF
V: TRBV12-5
size: .
D: .
J: TRBJ2-1
length: 15

DNA: TGTGCCAGCAGCTTGCCGTGGAACACTGAAGCTTTCTTT
CDR3: CASSLPWNTEAFF
V: TRBV5-6
size: .
D: .
J: TRBJ1-1
length: 13

DNA: TGTGCCAGCAGTTACTCGGATAGCTCCTATAATTCACCCCTCCACTTT
CDR3: CASSYSDSSYNSPLHF
V: TRBV6-5
size: .
D: .
J: TRBJ1-6
length: 16

DNA: TGTGCCAGCAGTGACTCCCGGACAGGGCTAGCCTACGAGCAGTACTTC
CDR3: CASSDSRTGLAYEQYF
V: TRBV6-4
size: .
D: TRBD1
J: TRBJ2-7
length: 16

DNA: TGTGCCAGCAGCTCCGATGGTCCGAGGGGAAACACCATATATTTT
CDR3: CASSSDGPRGNTIYF
V: TRBV3-1/TRBV3-2
size: .
D: .
J: TRBJ1-3
length: 15